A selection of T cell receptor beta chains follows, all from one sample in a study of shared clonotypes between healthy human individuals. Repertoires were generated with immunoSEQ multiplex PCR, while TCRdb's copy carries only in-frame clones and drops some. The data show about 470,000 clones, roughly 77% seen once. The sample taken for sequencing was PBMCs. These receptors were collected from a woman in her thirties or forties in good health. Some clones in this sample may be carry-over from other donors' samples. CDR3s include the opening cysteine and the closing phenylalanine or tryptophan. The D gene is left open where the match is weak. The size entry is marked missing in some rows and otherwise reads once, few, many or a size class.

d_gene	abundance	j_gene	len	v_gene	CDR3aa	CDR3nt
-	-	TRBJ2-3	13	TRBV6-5	CASSYSNRYTQYF	TGTGCCAGCAGTTACTCGAATCGGTATACGCAGTATTTT
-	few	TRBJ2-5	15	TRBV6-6	CASSYSGLAQETQYF	TGTGCCAGCAGTTACTCGGGACTTGCCCAAGAGACCCAGTACTTC
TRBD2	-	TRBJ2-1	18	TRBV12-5	CASGLVLGTSGRLNEQFF	TGTGCTAGTGGTTTGGTATTAGGGACTAGCGGGCGGTTGAATGAGCAGTTCTTC
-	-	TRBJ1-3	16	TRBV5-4	CASSLNFAGSGNTIYF	TGTGCCAGCAGCTTGAACTTCGCAGGGAGTGGAAACACCATATATTTT
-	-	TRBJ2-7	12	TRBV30	CSTGQGTYEQYF	TGTTCTACCGGGCAGGGAACCTACGAGCAGTACTTC
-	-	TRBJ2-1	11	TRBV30	CAWSVNNEQFF	TGTGCCTGGAGTGTAAACAATGAGCAGTTCTTC
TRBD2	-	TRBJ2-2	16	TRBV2	CASRDLGGEGPGELFF	TGTGCCAGCAGGGACCTTGGGGGGGAGGGCCCCGGGGAGCTGTTTTTT
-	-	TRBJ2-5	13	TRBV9	CASNQGYQETQYF	TGTGCCAGCAACCAGGGGTACCAAGAGACCCAGTACTTC
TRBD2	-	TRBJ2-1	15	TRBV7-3	CASSTGTSGSNEQFF	TGTGCCAGCAGTACCGGGACTAGCGGGAGCAATGAGCAGTTCTTC
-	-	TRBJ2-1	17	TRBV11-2	CASSLVLVRTDYNEQFF	TGTGCCAGCAGCTTAGTGTTAGTTAGGACGGATTACAATGAGCAGTTCTTC
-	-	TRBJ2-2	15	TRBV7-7	CASSFDTLTSGELFF	TGTGCTAGCAGCTTTGACACCTTAACGTCCGGGGAGCTGTTTTTT
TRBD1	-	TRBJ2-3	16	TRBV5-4	CASSWGTGGLAGTQYF	TGTGCCAGCAGCTGGGGGACAGGGGGTTTGGCGGGTACGCAGTATTTT
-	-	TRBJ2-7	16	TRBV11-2	CASSLVGGLIRYEQYF	TGTGCCAGCAGCTTAGTCGGAGGGCTTATCCGCTACGAGCAGTACTTC
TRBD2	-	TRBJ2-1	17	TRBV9	CASSVDAGLAGYNEQFF	TGTGCCAGCAGCGTAGATGCGGGACTAGCGGGTTACAATGAGCAGTTCTTC
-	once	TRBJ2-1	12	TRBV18	CASSPLRDEQFF	TGTGCCAGCTCACCCCTTCGGGATGAGCAGTTCTTC
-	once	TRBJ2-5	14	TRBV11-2	CASSFLWGPEAQYF	TGTGCCAGCAGCTTCCTTTGGGGACCTGAGGCCCAGTACTTC
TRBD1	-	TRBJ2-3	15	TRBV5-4	CASSFGTGGTDTQYF	TGTGCCAGCAGCTTCGGGACAGGGGGAACAGATACGCAGTATTTT
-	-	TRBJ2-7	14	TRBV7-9	CASSPPGQTYEQYF	TGTGCCAGCAGCCCCCCCGGACAGACCTACGAGCAGTACTTC
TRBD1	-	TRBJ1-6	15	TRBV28	CASRGAGQGDSPLHF	TGTGCCAGCAGGGGAGCGGGACAGGGGGATTCACCCCTCCACTTT
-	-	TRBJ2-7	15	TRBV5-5	CASSLSQGRGYEQYF	TGTGCCAGCAGCTTGAGCCAGGGGAGAGGCTACGAGCAGTACTTC
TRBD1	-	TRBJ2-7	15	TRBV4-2	CASSRGGQGAYEQYF	TGTGCCAGCAGCCGGGGCGGACAGGGGGCCTACGAGCAGTACTTC
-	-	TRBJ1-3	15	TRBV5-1	CASSLAGGSGNTIYF	TGCGCCAGCAGCTTGGCCGGGGGATCCGGAAACACCATATATTTT
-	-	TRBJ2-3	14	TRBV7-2	CASSSAVSTDTQYF	TGTGCCAGCAGCTCAGCGGTTAGCACAGATACGCAGTATTTT
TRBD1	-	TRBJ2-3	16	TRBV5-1	CASSPWSGQVADTQYF	TGCGCCAGCAGCCCCTGGTCGGGACAGGTGGCAGATACGCAGTATTTT
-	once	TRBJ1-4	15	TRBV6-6	CASSFRQDYTEKLFF	TGTGCCAGCAGTTTTCGACAGGACTACACTGAAAAACTGTTTTTT
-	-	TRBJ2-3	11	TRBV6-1	CASSAVDTQYF	TGTGCCAGCAGTGCCGTAGATACGCAGTATTTT
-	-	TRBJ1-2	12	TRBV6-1	CASSASVGGYTF	TGTGCCAGCAGTGCCTCGGTTGGTGGCTACACCTTC
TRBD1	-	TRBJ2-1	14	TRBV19	CASTIGQAHNEQFF	TGTGCCAGTACCATAGGACAGGCTCACAATGAGCAGTTCTTC
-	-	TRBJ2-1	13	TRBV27	CASSLSSYNEQFF	TGTGCCAGCAGTTTGAGCTCCTACAATGAGCAGTTCTTC
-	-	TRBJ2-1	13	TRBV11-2	CASGRDDRNEQFF	TGTGCCAGCGGACGGGACGACAGAAATGAGCAGTTCTTC
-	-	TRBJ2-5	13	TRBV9	CASSVQAQETQYF	TGTGCCAGCAGCGTACAGGCCCAAGAGACCCAGTACTTC
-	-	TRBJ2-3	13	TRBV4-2	CASSQDRAGIWYF	TGTGCCAGCAGCCAAGATAGGGCAGGGATTTGGTATTTT
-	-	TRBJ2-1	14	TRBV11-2	CASSSKDDASEQFF	TGTGCCAGCAGCTCTAAGGACGACGCGAGTGAGCAGTTCTTC
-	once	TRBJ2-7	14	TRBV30	CAWKSAGWSYEQYF	TGTGCCTGGAAATCGGCAGGGTGGTCCTACGAGCAGTACTTC
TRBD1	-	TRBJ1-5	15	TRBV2	CASSPDRGHSQPQHF	TGTGCCAGCAGTCCAGACAGGGGGCACAGCCAGCCCCAGCATTTT
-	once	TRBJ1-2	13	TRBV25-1	CASSPDWGHGYTF	TGTGCCAGCAGCCCCGATTGGGGACATGGCTACACCTTC
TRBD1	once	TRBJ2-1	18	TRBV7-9	CASSFRDRRLSSYNEQFF	TGTGCCAGCAGCTTCCGGGACAGGAGACTAAGCTCCTACAATGAGCAGTTCTTC
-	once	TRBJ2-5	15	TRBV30	CAQNTSRLNQETQYF	TGTGCCCAAAATACCAGTCGACTGAACCAAGAGACCCAGTACTTC
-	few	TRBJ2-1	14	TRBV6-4	CASSAQGLGNEQFF	TGTGCCAGCAGTGCCCAGGGACTGGGCAATGAGCAGTTCTTC
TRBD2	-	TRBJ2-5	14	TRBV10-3	CAIGREGVSETQYF	TGTGCCATCGGTCGGGAGGGGGTTAGTGAGACCCAGTACTTC
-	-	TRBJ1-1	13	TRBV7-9	CARWWGWNTEAFF	TGTGCCCGGTGGTGGGGGTGGAACACTGAAGCTTTCTTT
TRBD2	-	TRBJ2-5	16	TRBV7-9	CASSPGTSGTLETQYF	TGTGCCAGCAGCCCAGGGACTAGCGGTACCTTAGAGACCCAGTACTTC
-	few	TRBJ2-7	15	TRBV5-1	CASSLGAALGNEQYF	TGCGCCAGCAGCTTGGGCGCAGCCCTGGGGAACGAGCAGTACTTC
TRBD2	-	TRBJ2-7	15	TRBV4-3	CASSQVAGGSYEQYF	TGCGCCAGCAGCCAAGTTGCGGGCGGGAGCTACGAGCAGTACTTC
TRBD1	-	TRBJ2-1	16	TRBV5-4	CASSGGQATGRNEQFF	TGTGCCAGCAGCGGGGGACAGGCTACCGGACGGAATGAGCAGTTCTTC
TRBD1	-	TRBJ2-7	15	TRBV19	CASTPTGVTSYEQYF	TGTGCCAGTACTCCGACAGGGGTAACTTCCTACGAGCAGTACTTC
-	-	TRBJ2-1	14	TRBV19	CASSGGAFYNEQFF	TGTGCCAGTAGTGGGGGAGCGTTCTACAATGAGCAGTTCTTC
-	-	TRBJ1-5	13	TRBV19	CASSKEGNQPQHF	TGTGCCAGTAGTAAGGAGGGCAATCAGCCCCAGCATTTT
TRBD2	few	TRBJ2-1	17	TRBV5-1	CASSLVASGNSYNEQFF	TGCGCCAGCAGCTTGGTAGCTAGCGGGAACTCCTACAATGAGCAGTTCTTC
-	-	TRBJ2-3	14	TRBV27	CASSSPRPTDTQYF	TGTGCCAGCAGTTCCCCCCGACCCACAGATACGCAGTATTTT
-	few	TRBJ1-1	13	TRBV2	CASRTDLNTEAFF	TGTGCCAGTAGGACAGATCTGAACACTGAAGCTTTCTTT
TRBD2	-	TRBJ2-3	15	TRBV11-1	CASSPVVSGKDTQYF	TGTGCCAGCAGCCCTGTAGTGAGCGGGAAAGATACGCAGTATTTT
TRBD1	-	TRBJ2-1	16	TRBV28	CASTPQGVASYNEQFF	TGTGCCAGCACCCCCCAGGGGGTCGCCTCCTACAATGAGCAGTTCTTC